This paragraph covers one TCR beta chain sequence. What it recognizes is unknown. This specimen comes from a study of T-cell reconstitution after alpha-beta-depleted transplantation in children. Findings and caveats of the study: Certain patients had high TCRbeta diversity at day 60, and it came from recipient T cells and thymic progenitors that survived. Among T cells one year after transplant, newly produced cells accounted for most counts and diversity. Two months or so post-transplant, alpha-beta T cells reportedly derived from several hundred expanded graft clones.

Unique molecular identifiers were incorporated during preparation of the TCRbeta library. Each CDR3 protein gets one entry after TCRdb re-called the PCR reads with MiXCR. The repertoire has about 640,000 distinct CDR3 sequences, 10% to 15% of them found once; the top ten carry roughly 2.3%. Germline values: CDR1 KGHSH, CDR2 LQKENI. This CDR3 comprises 16 residues. Unmatched junction bases numbered 4, after V lost 1 base and J lost 3 bases. This rearrangement joins TRBV18 to TRBJ2-1; 9 bases are a match to TRBD2. The sample consisted of PBMCs, mostly from graft donor cells, taken 360 days after TCRalphabeta/CD19-depleted stem cell transplant. This receptor was identified in a male patient between 5 and 17 years old who had a stem cell transplant for acute myeloid leukemia, so the T cells may come from the graft donor. The CDR3 DNA reads as TGTGCCAGCTCACCACTAGCGGGAGAGGTCTACAATGAGCAGTTCTTC. Its protein product is CASSPLAGEVYNEQFF.